The sequence of this T cell receptor (beta chain) was determined in a study of identical twins. This CDR3 has 12 amino acids. Trimming removed 2 bases from V and 6 bases from J, with 7 bases in between. Germline CDR1 SGHRS, CDR2 YFSETQ. This clonotype was found many times. cDNA carried unique molecular identifiers, and a universal primer site was added by template switching. From the 5' RACE reads, TCRdb called clonotypes with MiXCR, one entry per CDR3 protein. The sample has around 680,000 distinct CDR3 sequences; over 8.5% are singletons. These sequences were also reported in another study, on yellow fever vaccine responses in identical twins.

This clonotype was sampled from a woman aged 18-35 years in good health. The sample consisted of PBMCs. The genes are TRBV5-1 and TRBJ2-3; D is unclear. The CDR3: CASSFDRDTQYF. The CDR3, as DNA: TGCGCCAGCAGCTTTGATCGTGATACGCAGTATTTT.